What follows is one T cell receptor beta chain and its context. Its target is not known. This sample was included in a study of T cell responses to AZD1222 COVID-19 vaccine. Study findings and constraints: The study reported that nearly half of spike-specific TCRs target unmutated variant regions. Recipients of two AZD1222 doses showed rising Spike-specific TCR breadth and depth.

Sequencing was performed with immunoSEQ multiplex PCR; in TCRdb, only in-frame clones are kept and a portion is missing. The data hold just under 90,000 clones, with 70% to 90% observed a single time. Some second doses came at about 4 weeks and others at about 12 weeks; these were pooled. The CDR3 runs to 16 residues. The germline V gene has CDR1 KGHSH and CDR2 LQKENI. The J segment lost 3 bases and the V segment lost 8 bases, leaving 9 bases of the junction unmatched. The sequence was collected from an adult who received the AZD1222 COVID-19 vaccine. The gene calls are TRBV18 and TRBJ1-6; 8 bases match TRBD1. Source: peripheral blood, taken 28 days after the second AZD1222 dose. The CDR3 DNA reads as TGTGCCAGCACTTCCGCAGGGGGCCGCTATAATTCACCCCTCCACTTT. Residues: CASTSAGGRYNSPLHF.